The entry below gives a single TCR beta chain sequence along with its context. The antigen is not known. The V gene's germline CDR1 is SEHNR and CDR2 FQNEAQ (reference sequence). V lost 6 bases to trimming and J lost 16 bases, with 18 bases between them. CDR3 length equals 12 residues. This entry belongs to a study of human T cells and chemical hapten exposure. For the study at large: Upper inner arm skin measuring approximately 2 cm by approximately 2 cm received 2% DPC for sensitization.

Study-wide results and limits: The number of TCRs over 1 in 1000 frequency stayed unchanged after DPC.

Each CDR3 protein is one row after TCRdb ran MiXCR on the RACE reads. The sample consists of approximately 340,000 distinct CDR3 sequences, around 6.9% of them appearing once. The sample's time point: patch test 1, 2 weeks after DPC sensitization. The treatment here: therapeutic diphenylcyclopropenone sensitization with weekly scalp DPC. The clonotype was recovered from a woman aged 18-29 years with alopecia areata. Some clones in this sample may be carry-over from other donors' samples. The chain couples TRBV7-9 to TRBJ1-4; unclear D gene. Sequencing used whole blood, obtained in connection with sensitization to the hapten diphenylcyclopropenone (DPC). The CDR3 region has the DNA TGTGCCAGCAGACCATTGGCCGGACGTACGTTTTTT. This gives the protein CASRPLAGRTFF.